This TCR beta chain was sequenced during a study of CD8+ T cells in alopecia areata (dated by TCRdb to 2016 to 2019). Describing the broader study: Treated patients were enrolled in an open-label pilot trial of oral tofacitinib at 5 to 10 mg twice daily for moderate-to-severe alopecia areata. Patients stayed on tofacitinib for 6 to 18 months and then had 6 months of follow-up off drug so that delayed response and recurrence could be assessed. For the treated patients, the SALT score, which quantifies what percentage of scalp surface area is affected, served as the measure of disease severity. High-throughput TCRbeta sequencing was used to examine T cell clonal expansion in alopecia areata in both the C3H/HeJ mouse model and human patients. Human TCRbeta sequencing covered scalp tissue and sorted CD4+ and CD8+ peripheral blood T cells from patchy and totalis/universalis alopecia areata patients and healthy controls. Tofacitinib-treated patients had biopsies at baseline and at 4 and 24 weeks of treatment, with a later scalp biopsy in several patients. Scalp clonality was compared across normal scalp (n=4), patchy alopecia areata scalp (n=8), and alopecia totalis/universalis scalp (n=8). The RNA source kit depended on sample type: the PAXgene miRNA kit for fixed scalp, the miRNeasy kit for PBMCs, and the RNeasy kit for mouse skin. immunoSEQ multiplex PCR using 35 Vbeta forward primers and 13 Jbeta reverse primers was used to amplify TCRbeta CDR3 regions.

The research as a whole found: With tofacitinib, both scalp clonality and the number of expanded CD8+ clones among the top 100 scalp clones went down significantly. The treated cohort was small, with a single nonresponder, so links between baseline CD8+ expansion and response need larger studies. Unlike mouse skin, where gammadelta T cells dominate, normal human skin contains resident alphabeta T cells that get sequenced too, which complicates analysis of the scalp TCR repertoire. During tofacitinib treatment, many expanded lesional clones remained in scalp and blood, and this persistence may partly explain relapse after treatment is stopped. Compared with normal scalp, lesional scalp had higher clonality and more expanded CD8+ clones, particularly in alopecia totalis/universalis, a pattern that suggests antigenic drive. Compared with mice, TCR sequences shared between patients were less clear, possibly partly because of HLA diversity across the patient population.

The sample's treatment or condition label is to be understood as: oral pan-JAK inhibitor, 5-10 mg twice daily. Lesional scalp punch biopsies and peripheral blood were collected from alopecia areata patients. PBMCs were isolated by density centrifugation and stained for CD3, CD4 and CD8, and CD4+ and CD8+ T cells were sorted on a FACSAria. Trimming takes 4 bases off V and 5 bases off J; junction bases not matched to a gene: 8. CDR1 is given as MGHDK and CDR2 as SYGVNS, both from the germline V gene. Counted from cysteine to phenylalanine, this CDR3 has 15 amino acids. Solely the CDR3 DNA is kept, with 45 bases framed from the first base. Preparation of the library involved the immunoSEQ multiplex PCR assay. RNA was extracted from all samples and reverse transcribed into cDNA, which served as template for TCR sequencing. SuperScript III was used for first-strand cDNA synthesis, primed with a 2:1 mix of oligo-dT and random hexamers. A synthetic immune receptor repertoire was used to assess amplification bias, and residual bias was removed computationally. As for how the authors treated the data: After raw reads were preprocessed to remove errors, the CDR3 was defined following IMGT conventions as running from the conserved cysteine to phenylalanine. Clonality was computed by normalizing Shannon entropy by log2 of the number of productive unique TCRs and subtracting the result from 1. Whether scalp clones were CD4 or CD8 was inferred by matching scalp TCRbeta sequences against CD4 and CD8 repertoires sorted from blood. Sourced from immuneACCESS, this table was stored by TCRdb with only in-frame sequences that have V and J called. A share of the clones is absent; for the studies checked, an unresolved V gene accounts for under half, and the remainder has no known explanation. V and J calls and clone size are as listed in that table; D and trimming were resolved from the DNA. Recorded for this sample are 150,000 to 200,000 clones; under 80% of them occurred a single time. The ten biggest clones cover under 1.5% of the sample.

On this clone: The antigen it binds to is not known. It has no much larger one-base neighbor in the sample; base qualities were not kept.

This receptor chain uses TRBV25-1 and TRBJ1-2; TRBD1 lines up with 9 middle nucleotides. The receptor was derived from a human donor with alopecia areata. Here the sequenced sample was CD4+ T cells sorted from blood, taken at week 49, from a patient treated with tofacitinib. The CDR3 has the sequence CASSAAGTGIYGYTF. The DNA reads TGTGCCAGCAGTGCTGCCGGGACAGGGATTTATGGCTACACCTTC.